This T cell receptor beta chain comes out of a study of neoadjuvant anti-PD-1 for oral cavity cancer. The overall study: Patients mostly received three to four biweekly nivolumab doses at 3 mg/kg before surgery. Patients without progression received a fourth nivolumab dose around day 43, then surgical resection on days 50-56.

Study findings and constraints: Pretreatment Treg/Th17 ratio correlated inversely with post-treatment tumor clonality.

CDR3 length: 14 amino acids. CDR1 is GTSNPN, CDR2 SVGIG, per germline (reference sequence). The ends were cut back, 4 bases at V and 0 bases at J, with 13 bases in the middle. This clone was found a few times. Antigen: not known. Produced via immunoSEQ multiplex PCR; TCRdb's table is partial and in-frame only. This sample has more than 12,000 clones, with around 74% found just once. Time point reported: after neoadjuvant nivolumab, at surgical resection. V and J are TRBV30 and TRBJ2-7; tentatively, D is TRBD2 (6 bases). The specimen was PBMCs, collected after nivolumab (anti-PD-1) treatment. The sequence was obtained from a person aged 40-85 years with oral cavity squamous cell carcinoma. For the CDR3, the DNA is TGTGCCTGGAACTCCCCTAGCGACTCCTACGAGCAGTACTTC. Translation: CAWNSPSDSYEQYF.